This T cell receptor (beta chain) comes out of a study of T cells expressing NK-cell markers (dated by TCRdb to the early 2020s). The study in broad terms: In sorted CD3+CD56+NKG2C+, CD3+CD56+NKG2C- and CD3+CD56-NKG2C+ T-cell subsets from several donors, TCR beta-chain repertoires were profiled. The eight sequenced donors were randomly selected healthy volunteers, three men and five women. The libraries were sequenced on Illumina HiSeq 2000/2500, MiSeq or NextSeq, producing 2 x 150 bp reads. Among the eight sequenced donors, only one was HCMV-seronegative, while the other seven were HCMV-seropositive.

For CDR1 and CDR2, the germline V gene lists SGHAT and FQNNGV. The CDR3 measures 15 amino acids from cysteine to phenylalanine. No DNA sequence is on record. Reads for this sample came from an Illumina HiSeq 2000. TCR beta cDNA libraries were made by 5'RACE template switching that added a universal primer site and unique molecular identifiers. cDNA synthesis was primed from the TCR beta constant segment and was followed by two successive PCR amplification steps. As for the original processing: Reads were demultiplexed and grouped by UMI with MIGEC, and clonotypes were assembled and quantified with MiTCR. To exclude erroneous sequences, any TCR cDNA sequence not supported by at least two reads was discarded. The tcR package was used for downstream repertoire analysis, and clonotypes were matched across fractions by CDR3 nucleotide sequence plus V segment. VDJmatch was used to annotate antigen specificity against VDJdb, with one amino acid substitution in CDR3 permitted. TCRdb reprocessed the sequencing reads and holds a single record per CDR3 protein sequence, with no DNA. TCRdb's processing, not the authors', yielded these V and J calls. The sample's own table lists hundreds of thousands of distinct CDR3 sequences. 4.2% of the sample is in the top ten clones.

The full study reports these points: It remained unclear whether the expanded NKG2C-expressing T cell clones were specific for HCMV antigens. In more than 5 donors, the dominant CD3+CD56+NKG2C+ clonotypes ranked among the top 10 CD8+ clonotypes, making up roughly 1.0-8% of CD8+ T cells. Those dominant clonotypes were again the most abundant among CD3+CD56-NKG2C+ cells in a few donors, at about 25-60.1%.

Of note for this clonotype: It has no known antigen specificity.

A commercial ELISA kit detecting HCMV-specific IgG in serum was used to determine HCMV serostatus. Ficoll density gradient centrifugation was used to isolate peripheral blood mononuclear cells from blood. Sequencing was done on a sample of blood T cells: a sorted CD56 or NKG2C T cell subset, CD4+ or CD8+ T cells, or bulk PBMC T cells (not recorded which). The receptor was isolated from a woman between 18 and 70 years old in good health. This receptor chain uses TRBV11-2 and TRBJ2-1; checking the TCRdb D call of TRBD2 is not possible without DNA. The CDR3 here reads CASSRGGTGYNEQFF.